This TCR beta chain is drawn from a study of blood T cell repertoires in COVID-19. J gave up 7 bases and V 4 bases, and 4 bases lay outside the gene matches. Germline V CDR1 and CDR2: WSHSY, SAAADI. This CDR3 comprises 15 residues. Sequencing was performed with immunoSEQ multiplex PCR; in TCRdb, only in-frame clones are kept and a portion is missing. The sample consists of 300,000 to 400,000 clones, roughly 85% of them appearing once. The source material was peripheral blood. The V call is TRBV10-2, the J call TRBJ1-6; 10 positions agree with TRBD1. The receptor's source is a human donor in a cohort sampled during active COVID-19. This chain's CDR3 is CASSAGQGGNSPLHF. CDR3 sequence (DNA): TGCGCCAGCAGTGCTGGACAGGGGGGAAATTCACCCCTCCACTTT.